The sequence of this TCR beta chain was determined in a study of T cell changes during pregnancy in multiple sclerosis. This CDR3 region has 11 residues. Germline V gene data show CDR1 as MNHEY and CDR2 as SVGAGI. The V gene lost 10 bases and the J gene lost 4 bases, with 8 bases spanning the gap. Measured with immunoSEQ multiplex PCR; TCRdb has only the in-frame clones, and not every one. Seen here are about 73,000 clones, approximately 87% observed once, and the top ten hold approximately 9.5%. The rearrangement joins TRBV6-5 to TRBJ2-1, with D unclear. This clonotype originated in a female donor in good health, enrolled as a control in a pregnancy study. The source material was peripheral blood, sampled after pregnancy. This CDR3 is CATTRYNEQFF. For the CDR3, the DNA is TGTGCCACCACTCGGTACAATGAGCAGTTCTTC.